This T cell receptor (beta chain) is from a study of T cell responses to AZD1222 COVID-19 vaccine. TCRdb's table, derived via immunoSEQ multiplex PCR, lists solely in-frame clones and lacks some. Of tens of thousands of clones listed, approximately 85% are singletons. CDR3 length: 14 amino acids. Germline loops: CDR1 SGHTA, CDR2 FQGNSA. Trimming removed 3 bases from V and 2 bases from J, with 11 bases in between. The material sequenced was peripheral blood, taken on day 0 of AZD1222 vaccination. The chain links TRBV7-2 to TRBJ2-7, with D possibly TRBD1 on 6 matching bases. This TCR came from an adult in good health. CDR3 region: CASSFPGDPYEQYF. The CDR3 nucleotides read TGTGCCAGCAGCTTTCCAGGGGACCCCTACGAGCAGTACTTC. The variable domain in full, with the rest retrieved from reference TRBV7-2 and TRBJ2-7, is GAGVSQSPSNKVTEKGKDVELRCDPISGHTALYWYRQSLGQGLEFLIYFQGNSAPDKSGLPSDRFSAERTGGSVSTLTIQRTQQEDSAVYLCASSFPGDPYEQYFGPGTRLTVT.